This TCR beta chain appears in the sequencing data of a study of T cell clonotyping in hematopoietic cell transplantation listed by TCRdb under 2021. In the study overall: A total of approximately 130 blood samples were gathered in the study from 30 to 40 consecutive transplant recipients along with their related donors. Recruitment of patients ran from late 2015 to early 2017, and follow-up continued until September 2020 or until death.

For this clone: What this receptor recognizes is not known. Base qualities are not provided; no much larger clone lies one nucleotide away.

The immunoSEQ assay, a bias-controlled multiplex PCR using V- and J-specific primers, was used to amplify TCR beta CDR3 regions from genomic DNA. A proprietary barcode and Illumina adapter sequences were added to the CDR3 amplicons in a second PCR step. CDR3 libraries were sequenced on an Illumina MiSeq instrument. The source study handled its data this way. immunoSEQ Analyzer 3.0 was used for export and quality control, with R Bioconductor and Immunarch used for downstream analyses. Repertoire metrics were calculated using only productive rearrangements within the normalized downsampled data set. In the normalized cohort, a clonotype counted as pathologically expanded if the clonotype was larger than 5 templates. The Inverse Simpson Index served as the measure of repertoire diversity. The non-normalized data set was used for CMV-specificity analyses so that all clonotypes could be captured. The source is immuneACCESS, and TCRdb retained only in-frame sequences with V and J called. Part of the clones is not carried over; for the studies checked, unresolved V genes explain less than half of this, and the remainder is unexplained. The V and J calls and clone size were taken over from that table, and D and trimming were inferred from the DNA. For this sample the table gives under 20,000 clones, of which roughly 90% were detected only once. The ten biggest clones cover about 2.5% of the sample.

The CDR3, from cysteine to phenylalanine, totals 14 residues. The sequence is cut down to CDR3 DNA, 42 bases in frame from base 1. Based on the germline V gene, the CDR1 and CDR2 sequences are SGHNT and YENEEA. Trimming accounts for 5 bases at V and 6 bases at J, while the number of junction bases matched to no gene is 9. The paper's findings and limits, for the study overall: The sample size was limited, and CD4 and CD8 repertoire contributions could not be separated because cells were not sorted. Just a small fraction of recipient repertoires overlapped with donor repertoires, and more than 97% appeared de novo at the given depth. Donor and pretransplant recipient Inverse Simpson Index values predicted broader posttransplant TCR repertoire diversity. Recipient TCR diversity fell after transplant, with pathologically expanded clonotypes rising progressively from day 30 to day 180.

Related transplant donors provided blood samples for TCR beta sequencing. Using Nuclei Lysis Solution, genomic DNA was extracted from unfractionated peripheral blood mononuclear cells that were either fresh or cryopreserved. The chain is made from TRBV11-3 and TRBJ1-2; 7 bases in the junction line up with TRBD1. Input material: peripheral blood mononuclear cells. This receptor was taken from a man aged 45 to 65 in good health. Some clones in this sample may be carry-over from other donors' samples. This receptor carries the CDR3 CASSKGTAVDGYTF. The nucleotide sequence reads as follows: TGTGCCAGCAGCAAAGGGACAGCCGTCGATGGCTACACCTTC.